This TCR beta chain was sequenced for a study of blood T cell repertoires in COVID-19. The CDR3 has 16 amino acids. The germline gives CDR1 SNHLY, CDR2 FYNNEI. Trimming took off 4 bases at V and 0 bases at J, with 13 bases between the two ends. Participants came from fewer than 25 US areas, aged roughly 18 to 95 years. Cohorts were determined from participant-reported clinical history. Before being deemed recovered, Cohort 3 donors had two negative PCRs, clearance, or symptom resolution. In the study's own analysis: Nucleated cell number was recorded as an estimate derived from reference gene primer amplification. Assay used: immunoSEQ multiplex PCR; TCRdb lists only in-frame clones, some missing. V, J and clone size are those of that table, while D and trimming were read from the DNA. This table holds 360,000 or so clones, 89% found once.

The chain combines TRBV2 with TRBJ1-5; TRBD1 is a possible D gene (5 bases). This sequence was found in a woman younger than 45 who had recovered from COVID-19. Source material: PBMCs or T cells enriched from blood (not recorded which). The DNA of the CDR3 is TGTGCCAGCAGTGTGGGCAGGGACTATAGCAATCAGCCCCAGCATTTT. Its protein is CASSVGRDYSNQPQHF.